Listed below are T cell receptor beta chains from one sample, sequenced in a study of cytomegalovirus exposure and HLA in healthy donors. TCRdb keeps only in-frame clones here, not all; method: immunoSEQ multiplex PCR. The sample includes about 170,000 clones, around 76% of them seen just once. Sequencing was done on a sample of PBMCs. The receptor source for this set is a woman aged 25 to 39 in good health and CMV-seropositive. Each CDR3 is given without its conserved first and last residue.

CDR3aa	v_gene	j_gene	len
ASGMGLVPKRCPRAKNIQY	TRBV21-1	TRBJ2-4	19
ATSKTKRDRLNQPQH	TRBV15	TRBJ1-5	15
ASRGIEGSYEQY	TRBV27	TRBJ2-7	12
ASSQRQGGQPQH	TRBV4-3	TRBJ1-5	12
ASSVATGGVYEQY	TRBV9	TRBJ2-7	13
SVGGSVQGAGTGELF	TRBV29-1	TRBJ2-2	15
AISSNRLAGNTIY	TRBV10-3	TRBJ1-3	13
ASSRQLNEKLF	TRBV19	TRBJ1-4	11
ASSPAGGYEQY	TRBV27	TRBJ2-7	11
ASRSSRDRESNYGYT	TRBV7-8	TRBJ1-2	15
ASSSGTAGLSTDTQY	TRBV7-9	TRBJ2-3	15
ASLLRGEAF	TRBV25-1	TRBJ1-1	9
ASSGTSGGPPYNEQF	TRBV14	TRBJ2-1	15
ASSSSGAGPYEQY	TRBV5-1	TRBJ2-7	13
ASSQISSSRAF	TRBV14	TRBJ1-1	11
ASKPGQQNTEAF	TRBV2	TRBJ1-1	12
ASTKGDRGRETQY	TRBV6-5	TRBJ2-5	13